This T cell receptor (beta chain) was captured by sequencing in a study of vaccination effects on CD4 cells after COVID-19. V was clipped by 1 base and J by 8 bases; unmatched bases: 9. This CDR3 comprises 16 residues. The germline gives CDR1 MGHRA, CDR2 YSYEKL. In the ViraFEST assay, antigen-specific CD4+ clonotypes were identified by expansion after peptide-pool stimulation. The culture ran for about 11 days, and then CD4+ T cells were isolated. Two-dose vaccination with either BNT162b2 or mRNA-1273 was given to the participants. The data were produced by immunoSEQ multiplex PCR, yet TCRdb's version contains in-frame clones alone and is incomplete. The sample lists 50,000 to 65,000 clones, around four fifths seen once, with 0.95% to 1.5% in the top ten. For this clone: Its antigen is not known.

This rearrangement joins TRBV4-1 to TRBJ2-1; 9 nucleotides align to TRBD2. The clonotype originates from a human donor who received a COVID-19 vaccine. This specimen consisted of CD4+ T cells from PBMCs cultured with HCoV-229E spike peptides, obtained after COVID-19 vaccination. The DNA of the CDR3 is TGCGCCAGCAGCCAAGTATTGGCGGGGGGGCCGCATGAGCAGTTCTTC. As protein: CASSQVLAGGPHEQFF.